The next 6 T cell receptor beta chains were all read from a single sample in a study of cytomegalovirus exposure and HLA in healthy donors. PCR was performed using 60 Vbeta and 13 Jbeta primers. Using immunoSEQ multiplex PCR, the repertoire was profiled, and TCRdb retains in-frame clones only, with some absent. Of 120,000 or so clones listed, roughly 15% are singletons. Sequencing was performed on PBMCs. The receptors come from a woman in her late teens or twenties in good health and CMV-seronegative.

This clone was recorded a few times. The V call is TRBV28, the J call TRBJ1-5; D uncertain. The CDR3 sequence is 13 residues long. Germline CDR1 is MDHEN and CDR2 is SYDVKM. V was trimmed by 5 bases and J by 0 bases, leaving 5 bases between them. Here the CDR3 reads CASSPNSNQPQHF. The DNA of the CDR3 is TGTGCCAGCAGTCCTAATAGCAATCAGCCCCAGCATTTT.

As DNA, the CDR3 is TGTGCCACCAGCAGAGGACAGCCTAATCAGCCCCAGCATTTT. Its translation: CATSRGQPNQPQHF. This sequence joins TRBV15 and TRBJ1-5; D possibly corresponds to TRBD1 (5 bases). Germline CDR1 reads LNHNV; CDR2 reads YYDKDF (reference sequence). The CDR3 runs 14 residues. V was pared by 1 base and J by 4 bases, with 8 bases between.

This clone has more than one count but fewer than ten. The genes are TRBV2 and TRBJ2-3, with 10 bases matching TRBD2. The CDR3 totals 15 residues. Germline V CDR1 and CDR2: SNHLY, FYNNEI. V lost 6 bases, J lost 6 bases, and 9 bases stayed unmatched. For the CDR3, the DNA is TGTGCCAGCAGCCCCCTAGCGGGGGTGAAGGATACGCAGTATTTT. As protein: CASSPLAGVKDTQYF.

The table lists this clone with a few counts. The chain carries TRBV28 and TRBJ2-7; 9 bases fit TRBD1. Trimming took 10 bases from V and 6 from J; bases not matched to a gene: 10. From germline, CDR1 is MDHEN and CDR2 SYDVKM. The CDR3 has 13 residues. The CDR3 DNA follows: TGTGCCACTAGGACAGGGGTAATAGGCGAGCAGTACTTC. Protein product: CATRTGVIGEQYF.

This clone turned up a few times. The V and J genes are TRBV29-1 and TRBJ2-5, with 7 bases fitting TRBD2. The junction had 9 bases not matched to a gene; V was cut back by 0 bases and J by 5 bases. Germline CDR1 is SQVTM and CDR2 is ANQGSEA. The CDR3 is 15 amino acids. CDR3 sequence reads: CSVEEGVGGDETQYF. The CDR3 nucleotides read TGCAGCGTTGAAGAAGGTGTGGGAGGGGACGAGACCCAGTACTTC. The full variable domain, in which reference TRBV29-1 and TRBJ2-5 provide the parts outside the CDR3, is SAVISQKPSRDICQRGTSLTIQCQVDSQVTMMFWYRQQPGQSLTLIATANQGSEATYESGFVIDKFPISRPNLTFSTLTVSNMSPEDSSIYLCSVEEGVGGDETQYFGPGTRLLVL.

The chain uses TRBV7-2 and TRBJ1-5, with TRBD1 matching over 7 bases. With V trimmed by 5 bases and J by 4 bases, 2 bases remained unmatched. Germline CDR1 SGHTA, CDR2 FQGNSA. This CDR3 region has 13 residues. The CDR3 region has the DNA TGTGCCAGCAGCCCGGGACAGAATCAGCCCCAGCATTTT. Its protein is CASSPGQNQPQHF.